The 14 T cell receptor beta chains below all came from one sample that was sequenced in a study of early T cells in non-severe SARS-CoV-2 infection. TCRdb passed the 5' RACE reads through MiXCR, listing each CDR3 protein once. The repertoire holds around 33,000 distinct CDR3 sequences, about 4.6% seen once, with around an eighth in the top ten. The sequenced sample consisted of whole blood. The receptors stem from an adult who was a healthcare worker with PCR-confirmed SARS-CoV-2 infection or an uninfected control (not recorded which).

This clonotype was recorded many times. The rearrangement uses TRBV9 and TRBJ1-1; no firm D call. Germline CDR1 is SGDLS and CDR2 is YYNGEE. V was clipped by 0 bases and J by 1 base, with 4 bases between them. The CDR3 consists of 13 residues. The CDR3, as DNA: TGTGCCAGCAGCGTAGGTCCGAACACTGAAGCTTTCTTT. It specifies CASSVGPNTEAFF.

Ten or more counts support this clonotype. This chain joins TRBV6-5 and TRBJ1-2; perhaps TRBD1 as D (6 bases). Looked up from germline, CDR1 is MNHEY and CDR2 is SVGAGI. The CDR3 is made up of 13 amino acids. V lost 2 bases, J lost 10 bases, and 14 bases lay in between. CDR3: CASSYAQGSVYTF. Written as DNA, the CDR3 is TGTGCCAGCAGTTACGCGCAGGGGTCGGTCTACACCTTC.

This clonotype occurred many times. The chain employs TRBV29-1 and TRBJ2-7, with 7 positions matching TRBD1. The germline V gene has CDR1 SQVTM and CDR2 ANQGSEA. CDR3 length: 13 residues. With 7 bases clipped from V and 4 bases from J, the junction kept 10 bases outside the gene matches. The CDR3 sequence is CSALTGTEYEQYF. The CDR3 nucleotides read TGCAGCGCCCTTACCGGGACAGAGTACGAGCAGTACTTC.

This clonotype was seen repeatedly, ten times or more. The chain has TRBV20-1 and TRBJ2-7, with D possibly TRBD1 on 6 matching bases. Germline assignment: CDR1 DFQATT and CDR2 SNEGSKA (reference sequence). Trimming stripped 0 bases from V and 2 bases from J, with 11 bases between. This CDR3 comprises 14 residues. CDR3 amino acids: CSARDRNRAYEQYF. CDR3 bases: TGCAGTGCTAGAGATCGAAACAGGGCCTACGAGCAGTACTTC.

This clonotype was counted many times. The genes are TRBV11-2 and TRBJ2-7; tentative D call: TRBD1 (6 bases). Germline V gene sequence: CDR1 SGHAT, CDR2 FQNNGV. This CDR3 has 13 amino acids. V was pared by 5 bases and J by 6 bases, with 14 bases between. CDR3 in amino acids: CASSHRTAGEQYF. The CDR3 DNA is TGTGCCAGCAGCCACCGGACAGCCGGCGAGCAGTACTTC.

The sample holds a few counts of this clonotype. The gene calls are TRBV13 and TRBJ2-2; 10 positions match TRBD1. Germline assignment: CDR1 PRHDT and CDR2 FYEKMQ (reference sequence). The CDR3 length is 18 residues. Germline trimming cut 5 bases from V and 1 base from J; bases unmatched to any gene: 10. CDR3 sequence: CASSADVRDRGNTGELFF. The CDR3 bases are TGTGCCAGCAGCGCCGACGTCCGGGACAGGGGGAACACCGGGGAGCTGTTTTTT.

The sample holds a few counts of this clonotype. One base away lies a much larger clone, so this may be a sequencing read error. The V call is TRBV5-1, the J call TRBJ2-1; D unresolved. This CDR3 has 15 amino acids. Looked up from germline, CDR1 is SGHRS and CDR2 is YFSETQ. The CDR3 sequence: CVSTIQESSYNEQFF. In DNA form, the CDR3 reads TGCGTCAGCACCATTCAGGAGAGCTCCTACAATGAGCAGTTCTTC. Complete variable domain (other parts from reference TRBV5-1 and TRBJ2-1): KAGVTQTPRYLIKTRGQQVTLSCSPISGHRSVSWYQQTPGQGLQFLFEYFSETQRNKGNFPGRFSGRQFSNSRSEMNVSTLELGDSALYLCVSTIQESSYNEQFFGPGTRLTVL.

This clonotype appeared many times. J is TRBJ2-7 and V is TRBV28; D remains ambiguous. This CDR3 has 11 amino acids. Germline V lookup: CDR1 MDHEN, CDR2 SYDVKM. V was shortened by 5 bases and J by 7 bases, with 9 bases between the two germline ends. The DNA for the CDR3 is TGTGCCAGCAGTCCCCTCGTTGAGCAGTACTTC. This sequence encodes CASSPLVEQYF.

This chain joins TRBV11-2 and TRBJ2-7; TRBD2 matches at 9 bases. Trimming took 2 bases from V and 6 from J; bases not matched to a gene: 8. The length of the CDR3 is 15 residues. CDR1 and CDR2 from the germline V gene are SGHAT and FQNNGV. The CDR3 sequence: CASSLLFSGSVEQYF. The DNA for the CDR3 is TGTGCCAGCAGCTTACTATTTAGCGGGAGTGTCGAGCAGTACTTC.

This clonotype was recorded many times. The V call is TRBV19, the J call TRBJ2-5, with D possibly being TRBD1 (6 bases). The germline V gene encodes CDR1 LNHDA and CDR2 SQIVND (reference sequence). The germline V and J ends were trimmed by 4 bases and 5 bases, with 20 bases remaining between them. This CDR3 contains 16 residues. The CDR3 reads CASSKTGRQAIETQYF. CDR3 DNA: TGTGCCAGTAGTAAGACAGGACGTCAAGCCATCGAGACCCAGTACTTC.

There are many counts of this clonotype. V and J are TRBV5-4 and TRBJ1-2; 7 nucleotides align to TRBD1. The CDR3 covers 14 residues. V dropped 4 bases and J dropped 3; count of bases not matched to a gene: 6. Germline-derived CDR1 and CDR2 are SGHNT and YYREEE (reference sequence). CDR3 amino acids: CASSPGQVDYGYTF. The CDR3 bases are TGTGCCAGCAGCCCCGGACAGGTGGACTATGGCTACACCTTC.

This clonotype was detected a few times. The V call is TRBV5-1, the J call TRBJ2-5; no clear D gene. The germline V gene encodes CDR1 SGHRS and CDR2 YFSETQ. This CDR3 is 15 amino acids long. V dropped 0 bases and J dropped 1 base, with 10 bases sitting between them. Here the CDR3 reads CASSLEGSTQETQYF. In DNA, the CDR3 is TGCGCCAGCAGCTTGGAAGGCAGTACCCAAGAGACCCAGTACTTC.

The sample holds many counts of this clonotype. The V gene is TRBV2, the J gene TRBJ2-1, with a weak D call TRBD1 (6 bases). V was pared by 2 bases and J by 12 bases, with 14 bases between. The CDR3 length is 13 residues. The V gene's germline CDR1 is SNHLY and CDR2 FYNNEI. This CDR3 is CASSEMGVTGQFF. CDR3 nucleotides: TGTGCCAGCAGTGAAATGGGGGTGACAGGGCAGTTCTTC.

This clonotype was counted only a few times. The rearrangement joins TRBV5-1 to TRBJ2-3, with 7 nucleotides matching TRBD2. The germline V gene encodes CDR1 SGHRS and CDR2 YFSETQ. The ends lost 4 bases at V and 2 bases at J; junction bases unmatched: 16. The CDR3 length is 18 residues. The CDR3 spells CASSRQVLADTFTDTQYF. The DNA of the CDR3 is TGCGCCAGCAGCCGCCAGGTCCTAGCGGACACTTTCACAGATACGCAGTATTTT.